These 10 T cell receptor beta chains were sequenced from one sample in a study of OX40 agonist ivuxolimab in advanced cancers. Assay used: immunoSEQ multiplex PCR; TCRdb lists only in-frame clones, some missing. This table holds around 20,000 clones, around 80% found once. Sequences were derived from CD4+ or CD8+ T cells sorted from blood, sampled in a trial of the OX40 agonist ivuxolimab. These receptors all come from an adult with an advanced solid tumor such as melanoma, head and neck, liver or kidney cancer.

The chain combines TRBV21-1 with TRBJ1-2; TRBD1, the D gene given by the table, was not confirmed from the DNA. TRBV21-1 is marked as a pseudogene. The CDR3 runs 16 residues. CDR3 loop: CASNKVEGDWVYGYTF. CDR3 sequence (DNA): TGTGCCAGCAACAAAGTCGAGGGGGATTGGGTCTATGGCTACACCTTC.

In DNA form, the CDR3 reads TGTGCCAGCAGCTTATTGGAGGGGATCGGAGATACGCAGTATTTT. Residues: CASSLLEGIGDTQYF. J is TRBJ2-3 and V is TRBV11-2; weak D call: TRBD2 (6 bases). CDR1 and CDR2 (germline): SGHAT, FQNNGV. Trimming took off 2 bases at V and 5 bases at J, with 14 bases between the two ends. The CDR3 runs to 15 residues.

This clone is a singleton in its sample. The chain combines TRBV25-1 with TRBJ2-7, with 9 bases fitting TRBD1. The CDR3 is 15 residues long. V trimming: 4 bases; J trimming: 7 bases; junction bases outside the gene matches: 11. Germline V gives CDR1 MGHDK, CDR2 SYGVNS. CDR3 residues: CASSAGTGRRREQYF. CDR3 DNA: TGTGCCAGCAGTGCAGGGACAGGGAGAAGAAGGGAGCAGTACTTC.

CDR3 residues: CASRPPGTDTQYF. CDR3 in DNA: TGTGCCAGCAGACCCCCCGGGACAGATACGCAGTATTTT. The chain employs TRBV9 and TRBJ2-3; D is unresolved. V shed 5 bases and J shed 3 bases, with 10 bases lying between them. Germline CDR1 and CDR2: SGDLS and YYNGEE. There are 13 residues in the CDR3. Complete variable domain (other parts from reference TRBV9 and TRBJ2-3): DSGVTQTPKHLITATGQRVTLRCSPRSGDLSVYWYQQSLDQGLQFLIQYYNGEERAKGNILERFSAQQFPDLHSELNLSSLELGDSALYFCASRPPGTDTQYFGPGTRLTVL.

The chain joins TRBV9 to TRBJ1-2, with D possibly being TRBD1 (5 bases). V lost 2 bases and J lost 8, with 10 bases in between. The CDR3 contains 12 residues. Germline CDR1 and CDR2: SGDLS and YYNGEE. CDR3 protein: CASSVGGGGYTF. Written as DNA, the CDR3 is TGTGCCAGCAGCGTTGGGGGTGGCGGCTACACCTTC.

This chain links TRBV7-8 with TRBJ1-2; 9 bases line up with TRBD1. J gave up 0 bases and V 5 bases, and 7 bases lay outside the gene matches. There are 16 residues in the CDR3. Germline CDR1 and CDR2: SGHVS and FQNEAQ. This chain's CDR3 is CASSGGQGITNYGYTF. In DNA form, the CDR3 reads TGTGCCAGCAGCGGGGGACAGGGAATAACTAACTATGGCTACACCTTC. Variable domain in full (rest from reference TRBV7-8 and TRBJ1-2): GAGVSQSPRYKVAKRGQDVALRCDPISGHVSLFWYQQALGQGPEFLTYFQNEAQLDKSGLPSDRFFAERPEGSVSTLKIQRTQQEDSAVYLCASSGGQGITNYGYTFGSGTRLTVV.

In its sample, this clone ranks as medium-sized (0.01 to 0.1%). The chain joins TRBV7-9 to TRBJ1-2; 7 bases line up with TRBD1. Unmatched junction bases numbered 4, after V lost 5 bases and J lost 4 bases. The CDR3 is 13 amino acids. Germline-derived CDR1 and CDR2 are SEHNR and FQNEAQ (reference sequence). CDR3 nucleotide sequence: TGTGCCAGCAGCCGAGGGACAGCCTATGGCTACACCTTC. Its translation: CASSRGTAYGYTF.

CDR3 in amino acids: CASTGTGGGVEQYF. For the CDR3, the DNA is TGTGCCAGCACCGGGACAGGGGGAGGTGTCGAGCAGTACTTC. The chain uses TRBV2 and TRBJ2-7; 11 bases are a match to TRBD1. Trimming took 7 bases from V and 6 from J; bases not matched to a gene: 8. The germline V gene encodes CDR1 SNHLY and CDR2 FYNNEI. The CDR3 has 14 residues.

V and J are TRBV28 and TRBJ2-1, with TRBD2 matching 9 bases. This CDR3 has 16 residues. The J segment lost 5 bases and the V segment lost 2 bases, leaving 7 bases of the junction unmatched. CDR1 is MDHEN and CDR2 is SYDVKM in the germline V gene. The DNA for the CDR3 is TGTGCCAGCAGTTTACCCGATGAGCGGGAGGACAATGAGCAGTTCTTC. Translating it yields CASSLPDEREDNEQFF.

The chain has TRBV2 and TRBJ2-3, with D perhaps TRBD2 (6 bases). Germline CDR1 and CDR2: SNHLY and FYNNEI. The ends were cut back, 7 bases at V and 4 bases at J, with 12 bases in the middle. The length of the CDR3 is 13 residues. The CDR3 bases are TGTGCCAGCACGGGAGCGTGGGCAGATACGCAGTATTTT. Its protein is CASTGAWADTQYF.